The 9 T cell receptor beta chains in this list originate from one sample, sequenced in a study of Graves' ophthalmopathy and Graves' hyperthyroidism (dated by TCRdb to 2016 to 2019). Sequencing used an Illumina HiSeq 2000. TCR beta CDR3 regions were amplified from RNA transcripts for repertoire sequencing. The first round was an RT-PCR using HTBI primers with the Qiagen OneStep RT-PCR kit, and this first round was followed by a second-round multiplex PCR, then size selection and purification. TCRdb cleaned the public reads at Q25 with fastp, built clones with MiXCR and kept in-frame beta chains. Each entry is one CDR3 protein sequence, shown with its most common DNA and genes. The sample data list about 150,000 distinct CDR3 sequences, and approximately 40% of these were observed just once. 4.5% to 6% of the sample is held by the ten biggest clonotypes. The sample comprised peripheral blood. These receptors all stem from a woman between 35 and 50 years old with Graves' ophthalmopathy. Donor details come from another sample of the same person, matched by shared clones.

This clonotype was seen many times. The chain links TRBV20-1 to TRBJ2-5; D perhaps matches TRBD2 (6 bases). From germline, CDR1 is DFQATT and CDR2 SNEGSKA (reference sequence). This CDR3 spans 12 amino acids. The V gene lost 7 bases and the J gene lost 2 bases, with 11 bases spanning the gap. The CDR3 sequence: CSVSGGQETQYF. CDR3 DNA sequence: TGCAGTGTTTCCGGGGGTCAAGAGACCCAGTACTTC.

The chain links TRBV13 to TRBJ2-7, with a tentative D call TRBD2 (6 bases). The CDR3 totals 15 residues. Trimming stripped 6 bases from V and 1 base from J, with 16 bases between. Per the germline V gene, CDR1 is PRHDT and CDR2 is FYEKMQ (reference sequence). DNA of the CDR3: TGTGCCAGCAGATTAAGCGGAAGCGGGTCCTACGAGCAGTACTTC. This encodes CASRLSGSGSYEQYF.

The gene calls are TRBV28 and TRBJ2-7; 12 positions match TRBD2. Germline trimming cut 2 bases from V and 2 bases from J; bases unmatched to any gene: 7. This CDR3 is built from 17 residues. The germline V gene encodes CDR1 MDHEN and CDR2 SYDVKM. The CDR3 region has the DNA TGTGCCAGCAGTTTACCTACGACTAGCGGGAGCCCCTACGAGCAGTACTTC. Amino acids: CASSLPTTSGSPYEQYF.

This clonotype showed up many times. J is TRBJ1-2 and V is TRBV24-1, with D possibly matching TRBD1 (5 bases). V lost 0 bases, J lost 6 bases, and 13 bases lay in between. There are 15 residues in the CDR3. CDR1 and CDR2 from the germline V gene are KGHDR and SFDVKD. The CDR3 coding sequence is TGTGCCACCAGTGATTTGCACACCGGGACTCATGGCTACACCTTC. As protein: CATSDLHTGTHGYTF.

This clonotype showed up many times. The chain employs TRBV27 and TRBJ1-1, with 10 bases aligning to TRBD1. The trim removed 5 bases at V and 5 bases at J, leaving 8 bases unmatched. This CDR3 spans 15 amino acids. Germline assignment: CDR1 MNHEY and CDR2 SMNVEV (reference sequence). The CDR3: CASSARDRGYTEAFF. CDR3 nucleotide sequence: TGTGCCAGCAGTGCTAGGGACAGGGGTTATACTGAAGCTTTCTTT.

This clonotype was counted ten times or more. The chain carries TRBV6-1 and TRBJ1-5; 7 nucleotides match TRBD1. Germline assignment: CDR1 MNHNS and CDR2 SASEGT. V was clipped by 6 bases and J by 1 base; unmatched bases: 6. The CDR3 is 15 residues long. CDR3 region: CASRITGESNQPQHF. For the CDR3, the DNA is TGTGCCAGCAGGATCACAGGGGAGAGCAATCAGCCCCAGCATTTT.

This clonotype showed up many times. The chain links TRBV19 to TRBJ1-2, with D uncertain. From germline, CDR1 is LNHDA and CDR2 SQIVND (reference sequence). CDR3 length: 16 amino acids. V lost 3 bases, J lost 0 bases, and 14 bases lay in between. CDR3 DNA: TGTGCCAGTAGTATTGGTTCCGGCAGGTCTAACTATGGCTACACCTTC. Translation gives CASSIGSGRSNYGYTF.

This clonotype has a count of ten or more. The chain employs TRBV11-3 and TRBJ2-2; possibly TRBD2 for D (6 bases). CDR1 is SGHNT, CDR2 YENEEA, per germline. The CDR3 totals 15 residues. The V end lost 2 bases, the J end lost 1 base, and 8 bases lay between the germline ends. CDR3 DNA: TGTGCCAGCAGCTTATTTAGCGGGAACACCGGGGAGCTGTTTTTT. Translating gives CASSLFSGNTGELFF.

This clonotype was counted at least ten times. CDR3 bases: TGTGCCAGCAGTCAGGGGACCAAAAACATTCAGTACTTC. Translation gives CASSQGTKNIQYF. The V call is TRBV27, the J call TRBJ2-4; D might be TRBD1 (6 bases). Trimming cost V 5 bases and J 2 bases, with 7 bases left between them. Germline CDR1 is MNHEY and CDR2 is SMNVEV (reference sequence). The length of the CDR3 is 13 residues.